These 25 T cell receptor beta chains were all obtained from the same sample, sequenced in a study. Each CDR3 protein is one row after TCRdb ran MiXCR on the 5' RACE reads. The table has about 40,000 distinct CDR3 sequences, over 15% seen once; the top ten hold 2.5% to 3%. Sequenced input: naive CD4+ T cells sorted from a lymph node. Subset specified: naive CD4+ T cells, CD4+CD45RA+CD25-. The receptors come from a female donor with breast cancer.

Only a few counts were recorded for this clonotype. The gene calls are TRBV5-1 and TRBJ2-5, with D perhaps TRBD1 (6 bases). This CDR3 comprises 15 residues. CDR1 and CDR2 from the germline V gene are SGHRS and YFSETQ. Trimming shortened V by 0 bases and J by 4 bases, and 13 bases separated the two germline ends. Written as DNA, the CDR3 is TGCGCCAGCAGCTTGGTTGGGGACACCATAGAGACCCAGTACTTC. It codes for CASSLVGDTIETQYF.

The chain couples TRBV6-2 or TRBV6-3 to TRBJ1-2; D unclear. The germline V gene has CDR1 MNHEY and CDR2 SVGEGT. V dropped 5 bases and J dropped 4 bases, with 5 bases sitting between them. The CDR3 sequence is 11 residues long. CDR3 protein: CASSRSYGYTF. DNA of the CDR3: TGTGCCAGCAGTCGGTCCTATGGCTACACCTTC.

V gene TRBV20-1 combines with J gene TRBJ2-5; TRBD1 might be the D (5 bases). CDR1 and CDR2 (germline): DFQATT, SNEGSKA (reference sequence). This CDR3 region has 14 residues. The V gene lost 2 bases and the J gene lost 2 bases, with 12 bases spanning the gap. The CDR3, as DNA: TGCAGTGCTAGAAGGCCAGGGCGACAAGAGACCCAGTACTTC. This gives the protein CSARRPGRQETQYF.

This clonotype was seen many times. CDR3 sequence: CASSITGTLRDTQYF. CDR3 DNA: TGCGCCAGCAGTATAACCGGGACTTTGCGAGATACGCAGTATTTT. This rearrangement joins TRBV5-1 to TRBJ2-3; weak D call: TRBD2 (6 bases). CDR3 length equals 15 residues. Germline-derived CDR1 and CDR2 are SGHRS and YFSETQ. V was cut by 5 bases and J by 5 bases, with 18 bases left in between.

This clonotype showed up just a few times. The rearrangement links TRBV6-6 to TRBJ2-4; 11 nucleotides align to TRBD2. The CDR3 consists of 18 residues. The J segment lost 6 bases and the V segment lost 2 bases, leaving 12 bases of the junction unmatched. Per the germline V gene, CDR1 is MNHNY and CDR2 is SVGAGI (reference sequence). The CDR3: CASSYPKTSGMFGNIQYF. CDR3 nucleotide sequence: TGTGCCAGCAGTTACCCCAAGACTAGCGGGATGTTTGGAAACATTCAGTACTTC.

The chain joins TRBV6-5 to TRBJ2-3; D is ambiguous. The CDR3 extends over 14 amino acids. V gave up 0 bases and J gave up 5 bases, with 9 bases separating them. Germline assignment: CDR1 MNHEY and CDR2 SVGAGI. The CDR3 DNA follows: TGTGCCAGCAGTTACTCGGCGCCTGGAGATACGCAGTATTTT. It encodes CASSYSAPGDTQYF.

This clonotype has only a few counts. CDR3 residues: CASSLGAGNSPLHF. CDR3 nucleotides: TGCGCCAGCAGCTTGGGGGCAGGCAATTCACCCCTCCACTTT. The V and J genes are TRBV5-1 and TRBJ1-6; no clear D. Germline CDR1 and CDR2: SGHRS and YFSETQ. CDR3 length: 14 residues. The ends were cut back, 0 bases at V and 7 bases at J, with 8 bases in the middle.

This clonotype appeared many times. This sequence joins TRBV29-1 and TRBJ2-7; D gene ambiguous. The CDR3 covers 11 residues. With 2 bases removed from V and 4 bases from J, the gap between germline ends came to 6 bases. Germline values: CDR1 SQVTM, CDR2 ANQGSEA. This chain's CDR3 is CSVEYGYEQYF. For the CDR3, the DNA is TGCAGCGTTGAATACGGGTACGAGCAGTACTTC.

The rearrangement uses TRBV6-6 and TRBJ1-3, with D possibly being TRBD1 (5 bases). This CDR3 region has 15 residues. CDR1 is MNHNY and CDR2 is SVGAGI in the germline V gene (reference sequence). V lost 7 bases, J lost 6 bases, and 19 bases lay in between. In DNA form, the CDR3 reads TGTGCCAGCACCTCTCTCGAGACCGGACAAAACACCATATATTTT. As protein: CASTSLETGQNTIYF.

The chain combines TRBV20-1 with TRBJ1-3; D is possibly TRBD1 (5 bases). The germline gives CDR1 DFQATT, CDR2 SNEGSKA (reference sequence). The CDR3 extends over 13 amino acids. The V gene lost 2 bases and the J gene lost 4 bases, with 9 bases spanning the gap. CDR3 residues: CSARYQGGNTIYF. Here the CDR3 DNA reads TGCAGTGCTAGATACCAGGGCGGAAACACCATATATTTT.

The V and J genes are TRBV5-1 and TRBJ2-3, with 9 nucleotides matching TRBD1. The CDR3 sequence is 16 residues long. V shed 5 bases and J 4 bases; nucleotides not matched to a gene: 11. Germline CDR1 and CDR2: SGHRS and YFSETQ. The CDR3 region is CASRPPGQGFADTQYF. The CDR3 DNA is TGCGCCAGCAGGCCTCCGGGACAGGGCTTTGCAGATACGCAGTATTTT.

This chain uses TRBV7-9 with TRBJ2-7, with a tentative D call TRBD1 (6 bases). The CDR3 is 14 amino acids. The germline V gene encodes CDR1 SEHNR and CDR2 FQNEAQ (reference sequence). The V end was cut by 2 bases, the J end by 5 bases, with 13 bases between. The CDR3 protein is CASSLTGSANEQYF. The CDR3 nucleotides are TGTGCCAGCAGCTTAACAGGGTCAGCTAACGAGCAGTACTTC.

The J gene is TRBJ2-5, the V gene TRBV7-2, with unresolved D. The CDR3 runs to 14 residues. Looked up from germline, CDR1 is SGHTA and CDR2 is FQGNSA. Trimming stripped 2 bases from V and 4 bases from J, with 11 bases between. DNA for the CDR3: TGTGCCAGCAGCTTAAGGGTTGGGGTAGAGACCCAGTACTTC. Translation gives CASSLRVGVETQYF.

A word on this clonotype: Possible read error: a much larger clone is one base away. V usage is TRBV12-3 or TRBV12-4 and J usage is TRBJ2-7, with 10 bases aligning to TRBD2. The CDR3 totals 11 residues. The CDR3 sequence is CSSSSGLAEYF. CDR3 coding DNA: TGTTCCAGCAGCTCAGGACTAGCGGAGTACTTC.

V usage is TRBV5-5 and J usage is TRBJ2-3; 7 nucleotides agree with TRBD2. This CDR3 has 16 residues. From germline, CDR1 is SGHKS and CDR2 YYEKEE (reference sequence). V lost 3 bases and J lost 1; bases outside the gene matches: 8. CDR3 sequence reads: CASSSAGVIRTDTQYF. The CDR3 DNA sequence: TGTGCCAGCAGCTCGGCGGGAGTAATTCGCACAGATACGCAGTATTTT.

The CDR3 sequence: CASSSSPGQGTNEQYF. The CDR3 DNA follows: TGCGCCAGCAGCTCATCACCGGGACAGGGGACCAACGAGCAGTACTTC. This chain joins TRBV5-1 and TRBJ2-7; 10 bases match TRBD1. The length of the CDR3 is 16 residues. The V gene end was trimmed by 3 bases and the J gene end by 5 bases; junction bases not matched to a gene: 11. CDR1 and CDR2 (germline): SGHRS, YFSETQ.

This clonotype was picked up a small number of times. V and J are TRBV7-8 and TRBJ1-4; D is perhaps TRBD1 (5 bases). The germline V gene has CDR1 SGHVS and CDR2 FQNEAQ. V was shortened by 5 bases and J by 5 bases, with 12 bases between the two germline ends. This CDR3 spans 14 amino acids. The CDR3 region has the DNA TGTGCCAGCAGCCGGGACGCCAGAAATGAAAAACTGTTTTTT. Protein sequence: CASSRDARNEKLFF.

This clonotype was counted a few times. The gene calls are TRBV18 and TRBJ2-1; TRBD1 matches 7 bases. J lost 5 bases, V lost 6 bases, and 10 bases had no gene match. Germline values: CDR1 KGHSH, CDR2 LQKENI. The CDR3 is 15 amino acids. In nucleotides, the CDR3 is TGTGCCAGCTCTATCTTCCGGGACAGAGACAATGAGCAGTTCTTC. Protein: CASSIFRDRDNEQFF.

The rearrangement uses TRBV20-1 and TRBJ1-6, with D perhaps matching TRBD1 (5 bases). The V gene's germline CDR1 is DFQATT and CDR2 SNEGSKA (reference sequence). V shed 6 bases and J shed 10 bases, with 16 bases lying between them. The CDR3 is made up of 13 amino acids. The CDR3 is CSAGDEVRSPLHF. Here the CDR3 DNA reads TGCAGTGCCGGGGACGAGGTCCGCTCACCCCTCCACTTT.

The chain has TRBV7-9 and TRBJ2-5, with D perhaps given as TRBD1 or TRBD2 (5 bases each). Germline loops: CDR1 SEHNR, CDR2 FQNEAQ (reference sequence). The CDR3 covers 15 residues. V gave up 5 bases and J gave up 2 bases, with 15 bases separating them. DNA of the CDR3: TGTGCCAGCAGCCCAGGGACCGATAGACAAGAGACCCAGTACTTC. It is translated as CASSPGTDRQETQYF.

This clonotype showed up many times. The chain recombines TRBV10-1 with TRBJ1-6; D call uncertain. V was trimmed by 6 bases and J by 10 bases, leaving 13 bases between them. Germline lookup yields CDR1 WNHNN and CDR2 SYGVQD (reference sequence). The length of the CDR3 is 13 residues. DNA for the CDR3: TGCGCCAGCAGCACAACTTTGGGATCACCCCTCCACTTT. Amino acids: CASSTTLGSPLHF.

The chain employs TRBV5-1 and TRBJ2-7; D remains ambiguous. The ends were cut back, 2 bases at V and 0 bases at J, with 9 bases in the middle. The CDR3 runs 14 residues. Germline V gives CDR1 SGHRS, CDR2 YFSETQ. The CDR3 region is CASSFLGSSYEQYF. DNA for the CDR3: TGCGCCAGCAGCTTCTTAGGTAGCTCCTACGAGCAGTACTTC.

This clonotype was seen a few times. This chain joins TRBV5-1 and TRBJ2-1; TRBD2 agrees at 9 bases. Trimming cost V 4 bases and J 2 bases; bases outside gene matches: 4. Per the germline V gene, CDR1 is SGHRS and CDR2 is YFSETQ. There are 15 residues in the CDR3. Here the CDR3 reads CASSRGGATYNEQFF. CDR3 nucleotide sequence: TGCGCCAGCAGCCGCGGGGGGGCAACCTACAATGAGCAGTTCTTC.

This clonotype was observed a single time. The rearrangement uses TRBV4-1 and TRBJ2-1; TRBD2 agrees at 9 bases. The CDR3 contains 16 residues. The germline V gene encodes CDR1 MGHRA and CDR2 YSYEKL. The junction had 8 bases not matched to a gene; V was cut back by 2 bases and J by 6 bases. The CDR3 DNA reads as TGCGCCAGCAGCCAACCTATAGCGGGAGTGATCAATGAGCAGTTCTTC. Translation: CASSQPIAGVINEQFF.

This clonotype is a singleton in its sample. Its ends do not fully match the called genes, so a read error is possible. The rearrangement uses TRBV4-1 and TRBJ2-5, with a possible D match to TRBD1 (7 bases). CDR3 length: 16 amino acids. Germline lookup yields CDR1 MGHRA and CDR2 YSYEKL. In nucleotides, the CDR3 is TGCGCCAACAGCCCCCTCGGGGCAGGGGGGAAAGAGACCCAGTACTTC. This translates into CANSPLGAGGKETQYF.